Below, one T cell receptor beta chain is given with its context. Its antigen is not known. This entry comes from a study of cytomegalovirus exposure and HLA in healthy donors. The study, taken as a whole, reports: An analysis that was carried out later associated some 17,000 TCR beta sequences with HLA alleles at 0.05 false discovery rate. Later analysis found that TCR beta chains associated with HLA were more clonally expanded than other, equally common chains. One cluster of highly shared sequence variants probably arose as a sequencing artifact. Most of the TCR beta V segments (in an earlier analysis) were productive either about 87% or about 30% of the time.

The PCR contained 60 Vbeta and 13 Jbeta primers. Only in-frame clones appear in the TCRdb table, and some are missing; sequencing was by immunoSEQ multiplex PCR. The sample carries approximately 120,000 clones, 65% to 75% recorded once. From germline, CDR1 is SNHLY and CDR2 FYNNEI. The CDR3 has 16 amino acids. The V gene lost 2 bases and the J gene lost 4 bases, with 12 bases spanning the gap. This TCR was recovered from a woman aged 45 to 65 in good health and CMV-seropositive. This chain connects TRBV2 to TRBJ2-6, with a tentative D call TRBD2 (5 bases). Sequencing was done on a sample of PBMCs. The chain's CDR3 is CASSEHRRTGANVLTF. CDR3 DNA sequence: TGTGCCAGCAGTGAACATCGGAGGACCGGGGCCAACGTCCTGACTTTC. The complete variable domain, with remaining parts taken from reference TRBV2 and TRBJ2-6, reads EPEVTQTPSHQVTQMGQEVILRCVPISNHLYFYWYRQILGQKVEFLVSFYNNEISEKSEIFDDQFSVERPDGSNFTLKIRSTKLEDSAMYFCASSEHRRTGANVLTFGAGSRLTVL.